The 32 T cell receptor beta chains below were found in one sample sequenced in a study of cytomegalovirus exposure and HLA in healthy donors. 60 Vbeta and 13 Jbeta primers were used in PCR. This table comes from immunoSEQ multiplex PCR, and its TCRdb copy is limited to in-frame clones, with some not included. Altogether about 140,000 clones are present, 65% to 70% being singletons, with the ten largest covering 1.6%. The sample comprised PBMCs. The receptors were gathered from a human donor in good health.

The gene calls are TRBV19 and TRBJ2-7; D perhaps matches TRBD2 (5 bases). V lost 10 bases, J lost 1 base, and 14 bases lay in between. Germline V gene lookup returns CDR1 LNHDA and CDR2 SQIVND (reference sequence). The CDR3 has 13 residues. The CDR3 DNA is TGTGCCACCTCCTTCGGGGATTCCTACGAGCAGTACTTC. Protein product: CATSFGDSYEQYF.

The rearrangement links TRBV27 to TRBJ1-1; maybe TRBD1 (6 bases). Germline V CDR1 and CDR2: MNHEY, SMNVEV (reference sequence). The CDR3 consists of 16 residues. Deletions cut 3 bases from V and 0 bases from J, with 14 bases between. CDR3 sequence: CASSFIWTAMNTEAFF. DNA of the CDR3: TGTGCCAGCAGTTTCATTTGGACAGCCATGAACACTGAAGCTTTCTTT.

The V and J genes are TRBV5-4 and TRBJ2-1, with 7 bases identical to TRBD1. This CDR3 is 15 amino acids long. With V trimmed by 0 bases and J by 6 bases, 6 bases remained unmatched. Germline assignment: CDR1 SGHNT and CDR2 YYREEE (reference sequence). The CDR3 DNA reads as TGTGCCAGCAGCTTGGCCCGGGCAGGGGGCAATGAGCAGTTCTTC. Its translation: CASSLARAGGNEQFF.

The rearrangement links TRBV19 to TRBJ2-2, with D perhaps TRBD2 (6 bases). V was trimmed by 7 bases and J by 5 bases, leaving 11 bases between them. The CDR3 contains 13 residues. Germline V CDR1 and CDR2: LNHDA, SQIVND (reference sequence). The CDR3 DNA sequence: TGTGCCAGTAAGACTAGAAGAACCGGGGAGCTGTTTTTT. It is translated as CASKTRRTGELFF.

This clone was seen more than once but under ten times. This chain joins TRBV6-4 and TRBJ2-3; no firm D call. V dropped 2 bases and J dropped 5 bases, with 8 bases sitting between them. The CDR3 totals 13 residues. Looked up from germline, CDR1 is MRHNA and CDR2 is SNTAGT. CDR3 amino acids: CASSDRARDTQYF. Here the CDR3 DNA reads TGTGCCAGCAGTGACCGAGCAAGAGATACGCAGTATTTT.

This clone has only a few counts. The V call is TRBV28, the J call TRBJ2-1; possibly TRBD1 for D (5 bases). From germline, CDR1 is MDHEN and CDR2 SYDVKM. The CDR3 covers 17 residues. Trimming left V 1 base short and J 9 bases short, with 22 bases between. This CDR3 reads CASSLLISLSGAGEQFF. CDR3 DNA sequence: TGTGCCAGCAGTTTATTAATTAGTCTCAGTGGGGCTGGTGAGCAGTTCTTC.

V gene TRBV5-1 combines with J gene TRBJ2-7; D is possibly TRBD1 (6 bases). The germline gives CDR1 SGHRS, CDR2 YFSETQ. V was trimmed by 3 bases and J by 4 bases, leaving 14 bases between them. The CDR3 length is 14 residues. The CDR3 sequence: CASSYTGTPYEQYF. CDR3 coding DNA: TGCGCCAGCAGCTACACCGGGACACCATACGAGCAGTACTTC.

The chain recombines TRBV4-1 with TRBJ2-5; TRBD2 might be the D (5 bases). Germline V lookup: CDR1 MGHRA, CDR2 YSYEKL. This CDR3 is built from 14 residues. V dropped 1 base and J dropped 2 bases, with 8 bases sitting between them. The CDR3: CASSQGDYQETQYF. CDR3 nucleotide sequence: TGCGCCAGCAGCCAAGGAGACTATCAAGAGACCCAGTACTTC.

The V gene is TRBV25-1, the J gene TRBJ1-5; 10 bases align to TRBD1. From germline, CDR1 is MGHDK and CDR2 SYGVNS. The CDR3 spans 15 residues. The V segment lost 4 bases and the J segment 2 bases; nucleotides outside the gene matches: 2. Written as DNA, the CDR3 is TGTGCCAGCAGTGCTGGGACAGGGGGCAATCAGCCCCAGCATTTT. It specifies CASSAGTGGNQPQHF.

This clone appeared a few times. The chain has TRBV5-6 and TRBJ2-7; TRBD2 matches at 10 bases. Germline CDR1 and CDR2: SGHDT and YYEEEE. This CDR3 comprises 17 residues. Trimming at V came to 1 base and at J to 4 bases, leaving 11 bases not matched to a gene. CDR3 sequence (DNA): TGTGCCAGCAGCTTGTGGGTCGGACTAGCGGAAAGATACGAGCAGTACTTC. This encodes CASSLWVGLAERYEQYF.

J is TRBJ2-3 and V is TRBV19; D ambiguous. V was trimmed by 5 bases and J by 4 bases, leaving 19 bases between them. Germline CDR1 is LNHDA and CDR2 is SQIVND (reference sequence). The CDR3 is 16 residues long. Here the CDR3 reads CASSPQSLPPADTQYF. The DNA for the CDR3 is TGTGCCAGTAGTCCTCAATCCCTGCCCCCAGCAGATACGCAGTATTTT.

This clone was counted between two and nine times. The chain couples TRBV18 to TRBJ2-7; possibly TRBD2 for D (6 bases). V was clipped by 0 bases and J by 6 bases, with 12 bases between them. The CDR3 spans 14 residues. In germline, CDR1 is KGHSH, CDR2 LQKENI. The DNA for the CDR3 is TGTGCCAGCTCACCACCGGGGGGTGGCAGCGAGCAGTACTTC. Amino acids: CASSPPGGGSEQYF.

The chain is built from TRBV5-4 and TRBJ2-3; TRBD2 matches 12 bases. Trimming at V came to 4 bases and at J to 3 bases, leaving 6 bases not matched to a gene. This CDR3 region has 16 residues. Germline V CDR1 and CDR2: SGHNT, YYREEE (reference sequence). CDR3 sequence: CASSQGLAGRTDTQYF. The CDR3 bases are TGTGCCAGCAGCCAAGGACTAGCGGGAAGGACAGATACGCAGTATTTT.

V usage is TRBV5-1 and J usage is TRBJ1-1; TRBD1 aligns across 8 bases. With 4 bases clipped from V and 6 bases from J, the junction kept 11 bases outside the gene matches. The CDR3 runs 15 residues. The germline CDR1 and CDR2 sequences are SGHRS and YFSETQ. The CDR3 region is CASSAKTGVVAEAFF. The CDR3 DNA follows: TGCGCCAGCAGCGCCAAGACAGGGGTGGTCGCTGAAGCTTTCTTT.

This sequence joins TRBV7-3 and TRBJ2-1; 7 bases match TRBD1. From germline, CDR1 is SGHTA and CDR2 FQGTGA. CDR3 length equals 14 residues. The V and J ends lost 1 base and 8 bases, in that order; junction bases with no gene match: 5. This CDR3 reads CASSLRQGWDEQFF. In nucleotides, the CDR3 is TGTGCCAGCAGCTTAAGACAGGGTTGGGATGAGCAGTTCTTC.

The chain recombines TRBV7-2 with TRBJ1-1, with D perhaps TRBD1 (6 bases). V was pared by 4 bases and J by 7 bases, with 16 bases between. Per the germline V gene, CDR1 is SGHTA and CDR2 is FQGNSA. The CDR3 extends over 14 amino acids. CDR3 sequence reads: CASSSRGGPYEAFF. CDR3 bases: TGTGCCAGCAGCTCTAGGGGGGGGCCCTATGAAGCTTTCTTT.

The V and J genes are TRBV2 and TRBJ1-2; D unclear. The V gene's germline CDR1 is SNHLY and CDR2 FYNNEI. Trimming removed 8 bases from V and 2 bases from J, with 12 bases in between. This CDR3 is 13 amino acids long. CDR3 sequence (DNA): TGTGCCAGCGCACTCGAAGAGAACTATGGCTACACCTTC. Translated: CASALEENYGYTF. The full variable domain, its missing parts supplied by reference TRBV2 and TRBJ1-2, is EPEVTQTPSHQVTQMGQEVILRCVPISNHLYFYWYRQILGQKVEFLVSFYNNEISEKSEIFDDQFSVERPDGSNFTLKIRSTKLEDSAMYFCASALEENYGYTFGSGTRLTVV.

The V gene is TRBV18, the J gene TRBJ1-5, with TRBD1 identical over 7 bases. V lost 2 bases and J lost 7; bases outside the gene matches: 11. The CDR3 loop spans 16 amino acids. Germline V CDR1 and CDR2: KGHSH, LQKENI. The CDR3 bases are TGTGCCAGCTCACCATTACGGACAGGTAGAGGGCAGCCCCAGCATTTT. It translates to CASSPLRTGRGQPQHF.

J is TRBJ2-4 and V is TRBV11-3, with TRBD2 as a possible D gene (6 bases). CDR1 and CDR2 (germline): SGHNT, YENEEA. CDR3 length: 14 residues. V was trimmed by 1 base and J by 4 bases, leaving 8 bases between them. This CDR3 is CASSLGGDKNIQYF. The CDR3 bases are TGTGCCAGCAGCTTAGGGGGGGATAAAAACATTCAGTACTTC.

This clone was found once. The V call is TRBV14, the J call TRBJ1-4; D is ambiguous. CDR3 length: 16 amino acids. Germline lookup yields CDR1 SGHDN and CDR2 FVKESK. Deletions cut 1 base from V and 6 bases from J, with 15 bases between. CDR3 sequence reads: CASSQGAPPWDEKLFF. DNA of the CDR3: TGTGCCAGCAGCCAAGGGGCCCCGCCGTGGGATGAAAAACTGTTTTTT.

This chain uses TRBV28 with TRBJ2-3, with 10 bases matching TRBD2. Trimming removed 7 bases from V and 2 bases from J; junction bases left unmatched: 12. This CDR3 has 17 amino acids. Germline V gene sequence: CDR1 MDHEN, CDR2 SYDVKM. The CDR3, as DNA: TGTGCCAGCACCCCCCCGGGACTAGCGCGTAACACAGATACGCAGTATTTT. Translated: CASTPPGLARNTDTQYF.

The CDR3 bases are TGTGCCAGCAGCTTGGCCGAGACGGCTGGGACACTAGCGGGCTCCTACGAGCAGTACTTC. It encodes CASSLAETAGTLAGSYEQYF. The V gene is TRBV5-5, the J gene TRBJ2-7, with 9 bases identical to TRBD2. The CDR3 consists of 20 residues. The junction had 16 bases not matched to a gene; V was cut back by 0 bases and J by 0 bases. Germline CDR1 and CDR2: SGHKS and YYEKEE (reference sequence).

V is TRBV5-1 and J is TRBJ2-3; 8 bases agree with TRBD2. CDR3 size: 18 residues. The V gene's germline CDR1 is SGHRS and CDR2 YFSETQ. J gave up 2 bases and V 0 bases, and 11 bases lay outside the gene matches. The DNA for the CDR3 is TGCGCCAGCAGCTTGGATCCGAGCAGCGGGGGACACACAGATACGCAGTATTTT. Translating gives CASSLDPSSGGHTDTQYF.

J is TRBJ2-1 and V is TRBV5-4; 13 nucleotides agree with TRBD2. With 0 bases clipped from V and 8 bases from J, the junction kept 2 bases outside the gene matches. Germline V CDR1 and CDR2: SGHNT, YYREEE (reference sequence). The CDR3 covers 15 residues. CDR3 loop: CASSLAGLAGHEQFF. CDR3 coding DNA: TGTGCCAGCAGCTTGGCGGGACTAGCGGGACATGAGCAGTTCTTC.

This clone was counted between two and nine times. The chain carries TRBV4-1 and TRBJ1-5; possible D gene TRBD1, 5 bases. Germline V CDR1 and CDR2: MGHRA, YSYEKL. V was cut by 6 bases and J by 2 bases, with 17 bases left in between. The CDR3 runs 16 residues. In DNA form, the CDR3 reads TGCGCCAGCAGTACCGGGGGGGGGAGCCGCAATCAGCCCCAGCATTTT. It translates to CASSTGGGSRNQPQHF.

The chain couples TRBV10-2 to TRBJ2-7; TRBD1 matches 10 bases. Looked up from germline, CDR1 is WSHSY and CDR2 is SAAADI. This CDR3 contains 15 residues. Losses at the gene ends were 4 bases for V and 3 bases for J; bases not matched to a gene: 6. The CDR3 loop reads CASSGPGQGGYEQYF. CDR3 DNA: TGCGCCAGCAGTGGCCCAGGACAGGGGGGCTACGAGCAGTACTTC.

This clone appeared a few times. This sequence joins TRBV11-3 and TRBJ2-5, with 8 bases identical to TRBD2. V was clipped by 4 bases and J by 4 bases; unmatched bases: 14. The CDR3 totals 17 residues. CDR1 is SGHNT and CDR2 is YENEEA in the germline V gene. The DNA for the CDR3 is TGTGCCAGCAGCTCGGGAGGGCCCACAGGGCGGGGAGAGACCCAGTACTTC. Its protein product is CASSSGGPTGRGETQYF.

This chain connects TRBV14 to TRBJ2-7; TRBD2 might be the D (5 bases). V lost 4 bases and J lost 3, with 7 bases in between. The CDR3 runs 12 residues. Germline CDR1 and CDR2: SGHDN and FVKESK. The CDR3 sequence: CASSLGSYEQYF. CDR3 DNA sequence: TGTGCCAGCAGCCTGGGGAGCTACGAGCAGTACTTC.

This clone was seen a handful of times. The DNA for the CDR3 is TGTGCCAGCAGTGGTAGAGTCCAAGAGACCCAGTACTTC. Residues: CASSGRVQETQYF. The chain joins TRBV2 to TRBJ2-5, with D unresolved. V was shortened by 4 bases and J by 1 base, with 7 bases between the two germline ends. The germline V gene has CDR1 SNHLY and CDR2 FYNNEI. The CDR3 loop spans 13 amino acids.

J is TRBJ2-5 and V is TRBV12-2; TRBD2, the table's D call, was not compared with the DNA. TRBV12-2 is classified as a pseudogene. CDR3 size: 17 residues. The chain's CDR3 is CASRLGCEGLPQETQYF. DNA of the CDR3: TGTGCAAGTCGCTTAGGATGCGAGGGACTACCACAAGAGACCCAGTACTTC.

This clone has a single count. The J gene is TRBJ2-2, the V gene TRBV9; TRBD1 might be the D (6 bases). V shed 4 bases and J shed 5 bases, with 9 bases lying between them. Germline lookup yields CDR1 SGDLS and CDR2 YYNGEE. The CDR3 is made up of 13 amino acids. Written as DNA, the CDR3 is TGTGCCAGCAGCCAACAGGGAACCGGGGAGCTGTTTTTT. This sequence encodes CASSQQGTGELFF.

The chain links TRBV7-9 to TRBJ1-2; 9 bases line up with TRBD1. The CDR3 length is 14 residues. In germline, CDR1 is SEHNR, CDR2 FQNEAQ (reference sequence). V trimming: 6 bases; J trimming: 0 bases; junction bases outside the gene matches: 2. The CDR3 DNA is TGTGCCAGCAGAGGGACAGGGACTAACTATGGCTACACCTTC. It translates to CASRGTGTNYGYTF.